The clone carrying this TCR beta chain was recorded once. Its target is not known. Sequenced by immunoSEQ multiplex PCR; TCRdb stores in-frame clones only, minus some. The sample records under 300,000 clones, 70% to 90% being singletons. The data are from a study of cytomegalovirus exposure and HLA in healthy donors. Looked up from germline, CDR1 is SGHRS and CDR2 is YFSETQ. V was pared by 0 bases and J by 4 bases, with 25 bases between. CDR3 length: 19 amino acids. Findings of the study overall: That first-cohort TCR clusters tended to co-occur in the 120 or so validation repertoires was found in a later analysis.

V and J are TRBV5-1 and TRBJ1-1; no clear D. This sequence was found in a woman aged 18-35 years in good health and CMV-seronegative. The sequenced sample consisted of PBMCs. CDR3 sequence (DNA): TGCGCCAGCAGCTTGGGTGACCTACTACTTCAAACGGGAGGCACTGAAGCTTTCTTT. It specifies CASSLGDLLLQTGGTEAFF.